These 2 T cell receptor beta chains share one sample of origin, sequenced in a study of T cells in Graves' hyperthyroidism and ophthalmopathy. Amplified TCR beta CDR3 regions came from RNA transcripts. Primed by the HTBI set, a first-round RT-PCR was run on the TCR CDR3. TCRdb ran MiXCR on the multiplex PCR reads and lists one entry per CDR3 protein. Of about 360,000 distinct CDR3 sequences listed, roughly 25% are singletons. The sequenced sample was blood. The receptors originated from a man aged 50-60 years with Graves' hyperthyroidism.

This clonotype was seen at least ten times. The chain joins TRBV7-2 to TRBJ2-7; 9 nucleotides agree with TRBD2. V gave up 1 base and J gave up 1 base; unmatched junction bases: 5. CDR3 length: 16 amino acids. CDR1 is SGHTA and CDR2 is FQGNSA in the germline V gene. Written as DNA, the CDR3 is TGTGCCAGCAGCTTAGAACCGGGACTAGCATCCTACGAGCAGTACTTC. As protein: CASSLEPGLASYEQYF.

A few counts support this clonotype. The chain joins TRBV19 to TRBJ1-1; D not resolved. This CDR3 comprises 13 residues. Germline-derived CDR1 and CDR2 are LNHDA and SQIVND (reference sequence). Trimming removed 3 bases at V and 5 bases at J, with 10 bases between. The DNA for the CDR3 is TGTGCCAGTAGTATGTGGGTGGGGACTGAAGCTTTCTTT. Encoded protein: CASSMWVGTEAFF.